Below, 31 T cell receptor beta chains from the same sample are listed, as sequenced in a study of T cells after yellow fever vaccination. One entry per CDR3 protein results from TCRdb running MiXCR on the 5' RACE reads. This repertoire shows 200,000 to 300,000 distinct CDR3 sequences, roughly 6.2% found once; its top ten account for more than 0.85%. The sample in question was CD4+ T cells sorted from PBMCs, obtained on the day of the yellow fever booster vaccination. These receptors were taken from a man between 25 and 39 years old who received the YFV17D yellow fever vaccine.

The CDR3 region is CASSLGLASGQQFF. The CDR3 DNA reads as TGTGCCAGCAGCTTAGGGCTAGCTTCCGGTCAGCAGTTCTTC. The gene calls are TRBV7-9 and TRBJ2-1; D is possibly TRBD2 (5 bases). The length of the CDR3 is 14 residues. From germline, CDR1 is SEHNR and CDR2 FQNEAQ (reference sequence). Deletions cut 1 base from V and 11 bases from J, with 15 bases between.

About this clonotype: An end of the junction does not agree with germline; a read error may underlie this. This chain connects TRBV6-7 to TRBJ2-5; 12 nucleotides line up with TRBD2. TRBV6-7 is marked as an open reading frame, function uncertain. This CDR3 comprises 16 residues. The DNA of the CDR3 is TGTGCTAGCAGTTCCGGACTAGCGGGACGAGCGGAGACCCAGTACTTC. Amino acids: CASSSGLAGRAETQYF.

As regards this clonotype: The junction does not match germline at one end; this may be a read error. The chain carries TRBV3-1 and TRBJ1-1; D is ambiguous. The CDR3 runs 11 residues. In germline, CDR1 is LGHDT, CDR2 YNNKEL (reference sequence). The CDR3 spells CASSQSRIASF. The CDR3 region has the DNA TGTGCCAGCAGCCAATCACGCATCGCTTCCTTT.

This clonotype was detected ten times or more. This chain joins TRBV5-1 and TRBJ2-1; no definite D call. V gave up 0 bases and J gave up 8 bases, with 6 bases separating them. The CDR3 loop spans 12 amino acids. The germline gives CDR1 SGHRS, CDR2 YFSETQ. DNA for the CDR3: TGCGCCAGCAGCTTGGCCTTGGATGAGCAGTTCTTC. Translating gives CASSLALDEQFF.

The chain is built from TRBV20-1 and TRBJ2-5; D is perhaps TRBD1 or TRBD2 (5 bases each). This CDR3 has 14 amino acids. Germline-derived CDR1 and CDR2 are DFQATT and SNEGSKA (reference sequence). V was pared by 0 bases and J by 6 bases, with 14 bases between. The CDR3 region is CSAREEERGQTQYF. Written as DNA, the CDR3 is TGCAGTGCTAGAGAGGAGGAAAGGGGTCAGACCCAGTACTTC.

This clonotype occurred many times. This chain joins TRBV5-4 and TRBJ2-1, with TRBD1 as a possible D gene (6 bases). This CDR3 has 11 residues. Per the germline V gene, CDR1 is SGHNT and CDR2 is YYREEE (reference sequence). Trimming pared 7 bases from V and 7 bases from J, leaving 9 bases between. The CDR3 loop reads CASGTQNEQFF. In DNA form, the CDR3 reads TGTGCCAGCGGGACACAAAATGAGCAGTTCTTC. The whole variable domain, remainder taken from reference TRBV5-4 and TRBJ2-1, is ETGVTQSPTHLIKTRGQQVTLRCSSQSGHNTVSWYQQALGQGPQFIFQYYREEENGRGNFPPRFSGLQFPNYSSELNVNALELDDSALYLCASGTQNEQFFGPGTRLTVL.

This clonotype came up a few times. This rearrangement joins TRBV7-9 to TRBJ2-7; no clear D. The germline V gene has CDR1 SEHNR and CDR2 FQNEAQ (reference sequence). The CDR3 is 14 amino acids. V lost 2 bases and J lost 3, with 11 bases in between. DNA for the CDR3: TGTGCCAGCAGCTTACCCCAGCCTAGCTACGAGCAGTACTTC. It encodes CASSLPQPSYEQYF.

This clonotype was counted only a few times. The J gene is TRBJ1-4, the V gene TRBV20-1, with D possibly matching TRBD1 (5 bases). Per the germline V gene, CDR1 is DFQATT and CDR2 is SNEGSKA (reference sequence). V shed 6 bases and J shed 8 bases, with 25 bases lying between them. The CDR3 runs to 16 residues. CDR3 in amino acids: CSAKGPLESYREKLFF. CDR3 coding DNA: TGCAGTGCCAAGGGACCCCTAGAGTCTTATCGAGAAAAACTGTTTTTT.

This clonotype was seen ten or more times. This chain links TRBV9 with TRBJ2-3; 11 bases line up with TRBD2. Germline-derived CDR1 and CDR2 are SGDLS and YYNGEE. This CDR3 contains 15 residues. V shed 4 bases, J shed 4 bases, and the junction held 5 bases outside the gene matches. The CDR3 bases are TGTGCCAGCAGCCAACTAGCGGGAGTCTCAGATACGCAGTATTTT. Protein: CASSQLAGVSDTQYF.

This clonotype appeared a few times. The genes are TRBV4-2 and TRBJ2-1; possible D gene TRBD2, 5 bases. The CDR3 length is 12 residues. Germline V gene data show CDR1 as LGHNA and CDR2 as YNFKEQ. The V end lost 3 bases, the J end lost 7 bases, and 7 bases lay between the germline ends. CDR3 coding DNA: TGTGCCAGCAGCCACCCGGGGAATGAGCAGTTCTTC. Its translation: CASSHPGNEQFF.

This clonotype was seen ten or more times. The V gene is TRBV3-1, the J gene TRBJ1-2; D uncertain. There are 14 residues in the CDR3. V was cut by 0 bases and J by 5 bases, with 10 bases left in between. Looked up from germline, CDR1 is LGHDT and CDR2 is YNNKEL (reference sequence). Here the CDR3 DNA reads TGTGCCAGCAGCCAAGATCGCAGGCCTTATGGCTACACCTTC. The encoded protein is CASSQDRRPYGYTF.

DNA for the CDR3: TGCGCCAGCACCCCAGGGATCATTAAGCAATATGGCTACACCTTC. Translated, it gives CASTPGIIKQYGYTF. This chain connects TRBV5-1 to TRBJ1-2; weak D call: TRBD1 (5 bases). V lost 6 bases, J lost 5 bases, and 20 bases lay in between. Germline CDR1 SGHRS, CDR2 YFSETQ. This CDR3 region has 15 residues.

The chain links TRBV7-2 to TRBJ2-3; 7 bases are a match to TRBD2. The V gene end was trimmed by 4 bases and the J gene end by 1 base; junction bases not matched to a gene: 8. Looked up from germline, CDR1 is SGHTA and CDR2 is FQGNSA. This CDR3 is built from 16 residues. The CDR3 loop reads CASSSPPREGTDTQYF. The DNA for the CDR3 is TGTGCCAGCAGCTCCCCCCCTCGGGAGGGCACAGATACGCAGTATTTT.

V gene TRBV3-1 combines with J gene TRBJ2-7; no clear D. Germline-derived CDR1 and CDR2 are LGHDT and YNNKEL (reference sequence). There are 16 residues in the CDR3. V lost 1 base, J lost 0 bases, and 13 bases lay in between. The CDR3 sequence: CASSQGAAANSYEQYF. In DNA, the CDR3 is TGTGCCAGCAGCCAAGGGGCGGCGGCAAACTCCTACGAGCAGTACTTC.

This clonotype showed up just a few times. The chain has TRBV18 and TRBJ2-7; TRBD1 might be the D (5 bases). The V and J ends lost 4 bases and 3 bases respectively, with 10 bases between them. The CDR3 sequence is 13 residues long. Per germline, CDR1 KGHSH and CDR2 LQKENI. CDR3 nucleotides: TGTGCCAGCTCACTAGGGGCGGTCTACGAGCAGTACTTC. This encodes CASSLGAVYEQYF.

This clonotype showed up just a few times. The chain employs TRBV6-1 and TRBJ2-1; 8 bases fit TRBD1. J lost 1 base, V lost 4 bases, and 3 bases had no gene match. Germline CDR1 reads MNHNS; CDR2 reads SASEGT. The CDR3 totals 15 residues. CDR3 region: CASSGQGLSYNEQFF. The CDR3 DNA is TGTGCCAGCAGTGGACAGGGGTTATCCTACAATGAGCAGTTCTTC.

This clonotype occurred many times. The rearrangement links TRBV18 to TRBJ2-1; the match to TRBD2 covers 13 bases. Germline V gene data show CDR1 as KGHSH and CDR2 as LQKENI. This CDR3 region has 16 residues. V was pared by 5 bases and J by 6 bases, with 7 bases of the junction left unmatched. The CDR3 DNA reads TGTGCCAGCTCAGCAGGGACTAGCGGGACCGGCAATGAGCAGTTCTTC. Translation: CASSAGTSGTGNEQFF.

This sequence joins TRBV12-3 or TRBV12-4 and TRBJ2-4; tentative D call: TRBD1 (6 bases). The CDR3 totals 16 residues. V was clipped by 6 bases and J by 0 bases, with 15 bases between them. DNA of the CDR3: TGTGCCAGCAGCCCTGGACAGATCCTAGCCAAAAACATTCAGTACTTC. The encoded protein is CASSPGQILAKNIQYF.

J is TRBJ2-1 and V is TRBV5-6; TRBD1 agrees at 12 bases. The junction had 3 bases not matched to a gene; V was cut back by 0 bases and J by 8 bases. The CDR3 totals 15 residues. Germline-derived CDR1 and CDR2 are SGHDT and YYEEEE. In nucleotides, the CDR3 is TGTGCCAGCAGCTTGGGGGACAGGGGGCAACATGAGCAGTTCTTC. Residues: CASSLGDRGQHEQFF. Full variable domain (rest looked up from reference TRBV5-6 and TRBJ2-1): DAGVTQSPTHLIKTRGQQVTLRCSPKSGHDTVSWYQQALGQGPQFIFQYYEEEERQRGNFPDRFSGHQFPNYSSELNVNALLLGDSALYLCASSLGDRGQHEQFFGPGTRLTVL.

This clonotype was found many times. V usage is TRBV5-1 and J usage is TRBJ2-7; D might be TRBD1 (5 bases). The CDR3 runs to 15 residues. Per the germline V gene, CDR1 is SGHRS and CDR2 is YFSETQ. The V end was cut by 1 base, the J end by 3 bases, with 14 bases between. DNA of the CDR3: TGCGCCAGCAGCTTGAATTCAGGGCTTGGCTACGAGCAGTACTTC. Translating gives CASSLNSGLGYEQYF.

The sample holds many counts of this clonotype. The CDR3, as DNA: TGTGCCAGCAGCCCCCGGACTAGCGGTGCTATGGAGACCCAGTACTTC. Amino acids: CASSPRTSGAMETQYF. The chain recombines TRBV7-9 with TRBJ2-5; 10 nucleotides line up with TRBD2. CDR1 is SEHNR, CDR2 FQNEAQ, per germline (reference sequence). This CDR3 comprises 16 residues. V was pared by 5 bases and J by 5 bases, with 11 bases of the junction left unmatched.

This clonotype was seen at least ten times. The chain recombines TRBV6-2 or TRBV6-3 with TRBJ2-1; 7 bases match TRBD2. V trimming: 5 bases; J trimming: 6 bases; junction bases outside the gene matches: 10. The CDR3 totals 15 residues. Germline V gene lookup returns CDR1 MNHEY and CDR2 SVGEGT. This chain's CDR3 is CASSGPGGSPNEQFF. CDR3 in DNA: TGTGCCAGCAGTGGTCCGGGGGGATCGCCCAATGAGCAGTTCTTC.

The chain carries TRBV7-2 and TRBJ2-3; D not certain. Germline CDR1 reads SGHTA; CDR2 reads FQGNSA. CDR3 size: 16 residues. V gave up 0 bases and J gave up 2 bases, with 12 bases separating them. This chain's CDR3 is CASSLAGVQHTDTQYF. The CDR3, as DNA: TGTGCCAGCAGCTTAGCTGGGGTCCAGCACACAGATACGCAGTATTTT.

This clonotype was observed at least ten times. V gene TRBV7-2 combines with J gene TRBJ2-7; 9 positions agree with TRBD2. V lost 5 bases and J lost 2; bases outside the gene matches: 4. Germline V lookup: CDR1 SGHTA, CDR2 FQGNSA. CDR3 length: 14 amino acids. The CDR3 spells CASSQTSGTYEQYF. For the CDR3, the DNA is TGTGCCAGCAGCCAGACTAGCGGCACCTACGAGCAGTACTTC.

This clonotype was detected a few times. The gene calls are TRBV3-1 and TRBJ2-2; D call uncertain. This CDR3 has 12 residues. V shed 4 bases and J shed 7 bases, with 7 bases lying between them. From germline, CDR1 is LGHDT and CDR2 YNNKEL (reference sequence). In DNA form, the CDR3 reads TGTGCCAGCAGCCGACACGTCGGGGAGCTGTTTTTT. This translates into CASSRHVGELFF.

The chain uses TRBV5-4 and TRBJ2-7; D gene ambiguous. With 1 base removed from V and 6 bases from J, the gap between germline ends came to 8 bases. The CDR3 spans 12 residues. The germline V gene has CDR1 SGHNT and CDR2 YYREEE (reference sequence). The CDR3 DNA follows: TGTGCCAGCAGCTTGACCTCGGGCGAGCAGTACTTC. This encodes CASSLTSGEQYF.

This clonotype was observed at least ten times. This rearrangement joins TRBV11-2 to TRBJ1-3; D may be TRBD1 (5 bases). CDR1 and CDR2 (germline): SGHAT, FQNNGV. Trimming took off 5 bases at V and 4 bases at J, with 12 bases between the two ends. The CDR3 sequence is 14 residues long. This chain's CDR3 is CASSPPGVGNTIYF. Here the CDR3 DNA reads TGTGCCAGCAGCCCCCCGGGGGTCGGAAACACCATATATTTT.

This clonotype came up many times. V is TRBV6-5 and J is TRBJ2-1, with D uncertain. The germline gives CDR1 MNHEY, CDR2 SVGAGI. Trimming pared 0 bases from V and 5 bases from J, leaving 14 bases between. This CDR3 has 16 amino acids. The chain's CDR3 is CASSYSTTQVNNEQFF. The DNA for the CDR3 is TGTGCCAGCAGTTACTCGACAACTCAGGTCAACAATGAGCAGTTCTTC.

The V gene is TRBV12-3 or TRBV12-4, the J gene TRBJ2-2; D unresolved. Trimming shortened V by 2 bases and J by 4 bases, and 8 bases separated the two germline ends. This CDR3 comprises 14 residues. As DNA, the CDR3 is TGTGCCAGCAGTTTATGGCACCTCACCGGGGAGCTGTTTTTT. As protein: CASSLWHLTGELFF.

The rearrangement links TRBV6-5 to TRBJ2-7, with D perhaps TRBD1 (5 bases). This CDR3 has 16 residues. V lost 2 bases and J lost 6, with 20 bases in between. The germline CDR1 and CDR2 sequences are MNHEY and SVGAGI. The CDR3 loop is CASSYPPGTRASEQYF. The CDR3 DNA is TGTGCCAGCAGTTACCCCCCAGGCACCAGGGCTTCCGAGCAGTACTTC.

This chain joins TRBV20-1 and TRBJ2-3; 11 positions agree with TRBD2. Germline CDR1 reads DFQATT; CDR2 reads SNEGSKA (reference sequence). J was trimmed by 3 bases and V by 6 bases; bases with no gene match: 5. The CDR3 has 14 residues. The CDR3 loop is CSADSGRGTDTQYF. The CDR3 DNA reads TGCAGTGCCGATAGCGGGAGGGGTACAGATACGCAGTATTTT.